This is a list of T cell receptor beta chains from one sample in a study of blood T cells in healthy people across ages. In TCRdb, the 5' RACE reads were re-called with MiXCR into one record per CDR3 protein. There are hundreds of thousands of distinct CDR3 sequences in the sample; roughly 44% occur only once, and around 21% lies in the top ten. Sample: blood. These TCRs come from a man aged 60 to 69 in good health. The CDR3 runs from the conserved cysteine through the conserved F or W. The D gene is left open where the match is weak. Expanded clones are given a class, and other clones once, few, many or no size at all.

clone_size,v_call,j_call,d_call,cdr3_aa,cdr3_nt
few,TRBV7-2,TRBJ1-5,-,CASSLGPTGYDSQPQHF,TGTGCCAGCAGCTTAGGCCCCACAGGGTACGATAGTCAGCCCCAGCATTTT
-,TRBV29-1,TRBJ2-7,-,CSVEVEQYF,TGCAGCGTTGAAGTCGAGCAGTACTTC
-,TRBV29-1,TRBJ2-7,-,CSVEIAGEQYF,TGCAGCGTTGAGATAGCTGGCGAGCAGTACTTC
-,TRBV4-1,TRBJ2-5,-,CASSQAVGRGPQETQYF,TGCGCCAGCAGCCAAGCTGTGGGGCGGGGGCCGCAAGAGACCCAGTACTTC
few,TRBV10-3,TRBJ1-1,-,CAISVSPVGENTEAFF,TGTGCCATCAGTGTTTCCCCGGTAGGGGAGAACACTGAAGCTTTCTTT
-,TRBV18,TRBJ2-6,-,CASSTGITMSGANVLTF,TGTGCCAGCTCTACCGGGATCACCATGTCTGGGGCCAACGTCCTGACTTTC
-,TRBV12-3/TRBV12-4,TRBJ1-1,-,CASSGPTGNTEAFF,TGTGCCAGCAGTGGCCCGACAGGGAACACTGAAGCTTTCTTT
-,TRBV29-1,TRBJ1-5,TRBD1,CSVASGQGTPDQPQHF,TGCAGCGTTGCATCGGGACAGGGGACTCCGGATCAGCCCCAGCATTTT
-,TRBV24-1,TRBJ2-1,-,CATSDRVTEQFF,TGTGCCACCAGTGACAGGGTGACTGAGCAGTTCTTC
-,TRBV9,TRBJ2-7,-,CASSVGDTTYEQYF,TGTGCCAGCAGCGTAGGGGACACCACCTACGAGCAGTACTTC
-,TRBV9,TRBJ2-1,-,CASSAERSSYNEQFF,TGTGCCAGCAGCGCCGAGCGGAGCTCCTACAATGAGCAGTTCTTC
-,TRBV9,TRBJ2-5,-,CASSVETAGGETQYF,TGTGCCAGCAGCGTAGAAACGGCCGGTGGTGAGACCCAGTACTTC
once,TRBV7-2,TRBJ2-7,TRBD2,CASSLAVAGFNEQYF,TGTGCCAGCAGCTTAGCGGTAGCGGGGTTCAATGAGCAGTACTTC
many,TRBV12-3/TRBV12-4,TRBJ1-5,-,CASSFGNQPQHF,TGTGCCAGCAGTTTTGGCAATCAGCCCCAGCATTTT
-,TRBV25-1,TRBJ2-7,-,CASSDPNPYEQYF,TGTGCCAGCAGTGACCCCAATCCCTACGAGCAGTACTTC
few,TRBV29-1,TRBJ1-2,-,CSTRRDSGYTF,TGCAGCACTAGGAGGGACTCTGGCTACACCTTC
-,TRBV29-1,TRBJ1-2,-,CSVEDLWGGIGYGYTF,TGCAGCGTTGAAGATCTATGGGGTGGAATCGGGTATGGCTACACCTTC